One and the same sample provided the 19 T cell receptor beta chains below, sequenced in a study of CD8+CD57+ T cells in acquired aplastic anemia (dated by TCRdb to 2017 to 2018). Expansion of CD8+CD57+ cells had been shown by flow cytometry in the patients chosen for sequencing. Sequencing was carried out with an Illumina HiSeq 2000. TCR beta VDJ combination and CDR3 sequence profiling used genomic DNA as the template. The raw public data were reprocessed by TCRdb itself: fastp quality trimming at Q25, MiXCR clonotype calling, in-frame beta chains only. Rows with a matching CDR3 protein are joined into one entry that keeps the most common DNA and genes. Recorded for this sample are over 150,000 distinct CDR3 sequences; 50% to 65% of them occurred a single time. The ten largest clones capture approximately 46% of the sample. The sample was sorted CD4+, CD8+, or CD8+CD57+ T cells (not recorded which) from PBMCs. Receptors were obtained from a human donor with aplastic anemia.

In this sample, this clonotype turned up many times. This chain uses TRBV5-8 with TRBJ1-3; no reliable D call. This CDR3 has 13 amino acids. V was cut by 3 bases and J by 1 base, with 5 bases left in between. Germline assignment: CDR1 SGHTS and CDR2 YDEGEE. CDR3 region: CASSSGSGNTIYF. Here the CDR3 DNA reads TGTGCCAGCAGCTCTGGGTCTGGAAACACCATATATTTT.

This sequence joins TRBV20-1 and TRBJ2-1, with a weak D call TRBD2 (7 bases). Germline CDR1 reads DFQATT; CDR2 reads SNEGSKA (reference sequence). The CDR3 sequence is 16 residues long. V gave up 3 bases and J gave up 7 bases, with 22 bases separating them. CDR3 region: CSASPSRGGLRNEQFF. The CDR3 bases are TGCAGTGCTAGCCCATCGAGGGGGGGGCTTAGGAATGAGCAGTTCTTC.

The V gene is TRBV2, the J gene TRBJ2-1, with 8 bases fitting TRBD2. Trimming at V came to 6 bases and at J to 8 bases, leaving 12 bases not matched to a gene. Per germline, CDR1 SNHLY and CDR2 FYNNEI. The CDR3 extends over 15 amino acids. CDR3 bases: TGTGCCAGCAGCCCGTTGCAAACGGGAGGGGATGAGCAGTTCTTC. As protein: CASSPLQTGGDEQFF.

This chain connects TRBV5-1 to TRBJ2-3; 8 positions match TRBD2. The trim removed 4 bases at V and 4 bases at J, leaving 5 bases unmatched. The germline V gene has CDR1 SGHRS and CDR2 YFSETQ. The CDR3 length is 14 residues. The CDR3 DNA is TGCGCCAGCAGCGCCAGCGGGGGTCCAGATACGCAGTATTTT. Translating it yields CASSASGGPDTQYF.

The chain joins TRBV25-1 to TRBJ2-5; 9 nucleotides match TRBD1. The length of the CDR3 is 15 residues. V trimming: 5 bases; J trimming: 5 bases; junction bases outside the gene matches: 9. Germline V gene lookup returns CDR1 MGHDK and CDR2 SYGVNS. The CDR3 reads CASSPPGTGSETQYF. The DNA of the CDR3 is TGTGCCAGCAGTCCACCCGGGACAGGGTCCGAGACCCAGTACTTC.

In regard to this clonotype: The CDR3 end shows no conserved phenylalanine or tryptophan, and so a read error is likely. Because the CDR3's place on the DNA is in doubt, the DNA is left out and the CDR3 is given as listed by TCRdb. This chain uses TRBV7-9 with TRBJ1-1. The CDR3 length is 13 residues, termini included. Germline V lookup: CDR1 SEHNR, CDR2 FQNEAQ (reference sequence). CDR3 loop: CASSLGPGNEALS.

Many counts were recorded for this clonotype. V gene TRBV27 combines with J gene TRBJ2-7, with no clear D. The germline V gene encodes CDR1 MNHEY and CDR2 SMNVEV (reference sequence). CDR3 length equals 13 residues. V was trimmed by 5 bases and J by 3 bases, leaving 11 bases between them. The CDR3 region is CASSVAAFYEQYF. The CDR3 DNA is TGTGCCAGCAGTGTGGCAGCATTCTACGAGCAGTACTTC.

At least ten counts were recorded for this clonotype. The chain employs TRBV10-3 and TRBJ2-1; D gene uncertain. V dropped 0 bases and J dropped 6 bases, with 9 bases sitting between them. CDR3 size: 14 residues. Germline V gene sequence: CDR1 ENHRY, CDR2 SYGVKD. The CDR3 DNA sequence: TGTGCCATCAGTGAGTCGATCGCCGGCAATGAGCAGTTCTTC. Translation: CAISESIAGNEQFF.

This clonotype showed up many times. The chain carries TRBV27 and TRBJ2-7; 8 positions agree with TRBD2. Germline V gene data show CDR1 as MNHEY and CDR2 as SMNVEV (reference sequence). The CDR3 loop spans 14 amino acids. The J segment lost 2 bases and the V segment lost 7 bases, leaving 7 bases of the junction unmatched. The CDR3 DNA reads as TGTGCCAGCATGGTAGCGACTAGCGCCTACGAGCAGTACTTC. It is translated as CASMVATSAYEQYF.

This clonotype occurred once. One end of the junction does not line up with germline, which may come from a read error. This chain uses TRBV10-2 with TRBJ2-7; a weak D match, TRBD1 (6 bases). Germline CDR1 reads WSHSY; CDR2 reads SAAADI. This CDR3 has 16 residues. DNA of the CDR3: TGTGCCAGCAGTGAAGGCCAGGGGTTTGGGGTGGACGAGCAGTACTTC. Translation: CASSEGQGFGVDEQYF.

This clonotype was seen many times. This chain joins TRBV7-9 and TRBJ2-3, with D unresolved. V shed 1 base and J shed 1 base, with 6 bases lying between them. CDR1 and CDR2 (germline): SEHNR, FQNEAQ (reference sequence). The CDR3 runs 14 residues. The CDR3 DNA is TGTGCCAGCAGCTTAGGCAGAGGCACAGATACGCAGTATTTT. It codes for CASSLGRGTDTQYF.

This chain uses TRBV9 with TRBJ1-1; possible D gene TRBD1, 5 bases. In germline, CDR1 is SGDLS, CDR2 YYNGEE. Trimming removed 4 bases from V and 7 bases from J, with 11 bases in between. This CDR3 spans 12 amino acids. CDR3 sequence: CASSQAGIEAFF. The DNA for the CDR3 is TGTGCCAGCAGCCAAGCAGGGATTGAAGCTTTCTTT.

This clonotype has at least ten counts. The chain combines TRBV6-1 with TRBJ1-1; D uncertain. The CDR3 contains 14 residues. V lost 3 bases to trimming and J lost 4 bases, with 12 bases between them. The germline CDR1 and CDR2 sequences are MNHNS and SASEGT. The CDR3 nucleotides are TGTGCCAGCAGTGAGGCGGTTGAGAGCACTGAAGCTTTCTTT. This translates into CASSEAVESTEAFF.

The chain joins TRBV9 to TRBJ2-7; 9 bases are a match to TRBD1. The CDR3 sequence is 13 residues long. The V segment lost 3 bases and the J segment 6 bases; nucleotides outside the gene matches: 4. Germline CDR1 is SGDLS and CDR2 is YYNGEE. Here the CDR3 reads CASSGGTGSEQYF. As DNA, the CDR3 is TGTGCCAGCAGCGGGGGGACAGGGAGCGAGCAGTACTTC.

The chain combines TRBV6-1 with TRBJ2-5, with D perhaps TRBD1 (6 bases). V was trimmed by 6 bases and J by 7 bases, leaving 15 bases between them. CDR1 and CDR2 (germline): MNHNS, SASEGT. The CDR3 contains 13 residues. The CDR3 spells CASRADSTRTQYF. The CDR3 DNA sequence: TGTGCCAGCAGAGCGGACAGTACGCGGACCCAGTACTTC.

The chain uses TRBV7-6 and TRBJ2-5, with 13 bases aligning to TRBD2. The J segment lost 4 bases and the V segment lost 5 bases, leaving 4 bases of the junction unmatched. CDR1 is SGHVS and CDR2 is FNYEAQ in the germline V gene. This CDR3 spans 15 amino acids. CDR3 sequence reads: CASSLTSGGLETQYF. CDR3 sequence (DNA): TGTGCCAGCAGCCTGACTAGCGGGGGGTTAGAGACCCAGTACTTC.

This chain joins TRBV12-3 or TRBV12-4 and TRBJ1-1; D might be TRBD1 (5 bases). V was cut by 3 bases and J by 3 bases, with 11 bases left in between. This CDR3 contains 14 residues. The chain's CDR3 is CASSLWGKDTEAFF. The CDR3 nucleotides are TGTGCCAGCAGTTTGTGGGGCAAGGACACTGAAGCTTTCTTT.

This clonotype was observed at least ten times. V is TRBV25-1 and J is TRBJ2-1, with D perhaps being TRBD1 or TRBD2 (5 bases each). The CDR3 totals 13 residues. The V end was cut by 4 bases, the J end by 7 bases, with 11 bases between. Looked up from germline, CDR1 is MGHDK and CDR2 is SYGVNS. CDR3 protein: CASSGTGPNEQFF. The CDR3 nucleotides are TGTGCCAGCAGTGGCACGGGGCCTAATGAGCAGTTCTTC.

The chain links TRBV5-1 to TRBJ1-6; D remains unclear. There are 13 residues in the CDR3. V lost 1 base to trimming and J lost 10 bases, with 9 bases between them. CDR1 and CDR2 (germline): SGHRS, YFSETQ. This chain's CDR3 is CASSLSGVSPLHF. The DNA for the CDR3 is TGCGCCAGCAGCTTGTCCGGGGTCTCACCCCTCCACTTT.